The T cell receptor beta chain described here comes from a study of blood T cell repertoires in COVID-19. The table lists this clone with a count of one. Generated by immunoSEQ multiplex PCR, the TCRdb table keeps only in-frame clones and is missing some. The sample lists a few hundred thousand clones, 82% occurring once. Trimming removed 8 bases at V and 1 base at J, with 11 bases between. Looked up from germline, CDR1 is MDHEN and CDR2 is SYDVKM. The CDR3 is 14 residues long. This clonotype was sampled from a woman at least 80 years old with acute or convalescent COVID-19. The rearrangement uses TRBV28 and TRBJ1-4; D is unresolved. The material sequenced was peripheral blood. This CDR3 is CASRTGGTNEKLFF. In DNA, the CDR3 is TGTGCCAGCCGGACGGGAGGAACTAATGAAAAACTGTTTTTT.